The source of this T cell receptor beta chain is a study of T cells in localized non-small cell lung cancer. Germline CDR1 reads LNHDA; CDR2 reads SQIVND (reference sequence). The CDR3 has 13 residues. V lost 9 bases, J lost 4 bases, and 4 bases stayed unmatched. This clone appeared a single time. No antigen is known for it. General study results and limits: There was an association of higher blood T cell density with longer overall survival.

Clones were sequenced by immunoSEQ multiplex PCR, and TCRdb holds only the in-frame ones, with some missing. Of fewer than 40,000 clones listed, around 87% are singletons. This sequence originates from a man between 40 and 75 years old with stage III lung adenocarcinoma. Material: peripheral blood mononuclear cells, obtained before any cancer treatment. This chain uses TRBV19 with TRBJ1-2; 11 bases agree with TRBD1. The CDR3 sequence: CASRDRGSYGYTF. CDR3 in DNA: TGTGCCAGCCGGGACAGGGGGTCCTATGGCTACACCTTC.